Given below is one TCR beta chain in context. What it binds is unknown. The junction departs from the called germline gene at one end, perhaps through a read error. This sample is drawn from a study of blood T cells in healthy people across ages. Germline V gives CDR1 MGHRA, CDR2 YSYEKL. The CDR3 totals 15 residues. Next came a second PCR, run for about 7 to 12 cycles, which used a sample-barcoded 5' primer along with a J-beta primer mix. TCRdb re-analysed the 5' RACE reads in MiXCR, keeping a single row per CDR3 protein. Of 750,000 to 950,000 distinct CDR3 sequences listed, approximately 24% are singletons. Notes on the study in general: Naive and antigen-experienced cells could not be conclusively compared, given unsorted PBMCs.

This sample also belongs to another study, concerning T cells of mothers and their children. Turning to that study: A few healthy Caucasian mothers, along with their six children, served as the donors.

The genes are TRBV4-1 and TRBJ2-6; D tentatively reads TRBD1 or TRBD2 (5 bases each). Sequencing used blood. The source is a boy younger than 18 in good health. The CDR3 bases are TGCGCCAGCAGCCAAGAAGGGTACGGGGCCAACGTCCCGACTTTC. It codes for CASSQEGYGANVPTF.